The clone carrying this T cell receptor (beta chain) was observed at least ten times. CDR1 and CDR2 from the germline V gene are LNHDA and SQIVND (reference sequence). The CDR3 sequence is 14 residues long. Trimming stripped 6 bases from V and 6 bases from J, with 14 bases between. Sequencing was performed with immunoSEQ multiplex PCR; in TCRdb, only in-frame clones are kept and a portion is missing. This sample has approximately 46,000 clones, with about 85% found just once. This sample is drawn from a study of blood T cell repertoires in COVID-19. This sequence was found in a human donor in a cohort sampled during active COVID-19. The chain has TRBV19 and TRBJ1-4; D is undetermined. Sequenced material: peripheral blood. The CDR3 DNA sequence: TGTGCCAGTAGCCAGATTCTGCGGGATGAAAAACTGTTTTTT. Translating it yields CASSQILRDEKLFF.